Below are 10 T cell receptor beta chains sequenced from a single sample in a study of blood T cell repertoires in COVID-19. Clones were read by immunoSEQ multiplex PCR, and TCRdb kept only the in-frame ones, dropping some. The sample carries fewer than 250,000 clones, 80% recorded once. Sequencing was performed on PBMCs or T cells enriched from blood (not recorded which). The source is a woman between 35 and 50 years old with acute COVID-19.

The chain carries TRBV3-1 (or the pseudogene TRBV3-2) and TRBJ1-1; no definite D call. Trimming removed 2 bases at V and 5 bases at J, with 9 bases between. CDR3 length: 13 amino acids. In germline, CDR1 is LGHDT, CDR2 YNNKEL (reference sequence). The chain's CDR3 is CASSQYSGTEAFF. The CDR3 coding sequence is TGTGCCAGCAGCCAATACTCCGGGACTGAAGCTTTCTTT.

The rearrangement uses TRBV28 and TRBJ1-4; D is unclear. V was trimmed by 8 bases and J by 7 bases, leaving 11 bases between them. This CDR3 has 12 residues. The germline V gene has CDR1 MDHEN and CDR2 SYDVKM. The CDR3 sequence is CASGLMSEKLFF. The CDR3 DNA reads TGTGCCAGCGGGCTGATGAGTGAAAAACTGTTTTTT. The full variable domain, rest sourced from reference TRBV28 and TRBJ1-4, is DVKVTQSSRYLVKRTGEKVFLECVQDMDHENMFWYRQDPGLGLRLIYFSYDVKMKEKGDIPEGYSVSREKKERFSLILESASTNQTSMYLCASGLMSEKLFFGSGTQLSVL.

The chain employs TRBV28 and TRBJ2-1; TRBD2 matches at 8 bases. The germline CDR1 and CDR2 sequences are MDHEN and SYDVKM. The CDR3 extends over 16 amino acids. V trimming: 3 bases; J trimming: 6 bases; junction bases outside the gene matches: 10. The CDR3 DNA reads as TGTGCCAGCAGTTTTTTGGGGACTAGAAGGGCCAATGAGCAGTTCTTC. Translated: CASSFLGTRRANEQFF. Full variable domain (outside the CDR3, taken from reference TRBV28 and TRBJ2-1): DVKVTQSSRYLVKRTGEKVFLECVQDMDHENMFWYRQDPGLGLRLIYFSYDVKMKEKGDIPEGYSVSREKKERFSLILESASTNQTSMYLCASSFLGTRRANEQFFGPGTRLTVL.

CDR3 protein: CASSIVSEAFF. The CDR3 bases are TGTGCCAGCAGTATTGTCAGTGAAGCTTTCTTT. The chain links TRBV28 to TRBJ1-1, with D hard to call. The CDR3 loop spans 11 amino acids. Trimming cost V 5 bases and J 7 bases, with 8 bases left between them. CDR1 is MDHEN and CDR2 is SYDVKM in the germline V gene. The whole variable domain, remainder taken from reference TRBV28 and TRBJ1-1, is DVKVTQSSRYLVKRTGEKVFLECVQDMDHENMFWYRQDPGLGLRLIYFSYDVKMKEKGDIPEGYSVSREKKERFSLILESASTNQTSMYLCASSIVSEAFFGQGTRLTVV.

This clone was observed once. V gene TRBV11-1 combines with J gene TRBJ1-6; tentative D call: TRBD1 (6 bases). With 5 bases removed from V and 7 bases from J, the gap between germline ends came to 12 bases. Germline values: CDR1 SGHAT, CDR2 FQDESV (reference sequence). This CDR3 spans 14 amino acids. CDR3 protein: CASSHGTFNSPLHF. The CDR3 bases are TGTGCCAGCAGCCATGGGACATTCAATTCACCCCTCCACTTT.

The J gene is TRBJ1-2, the V gene TRBV6-5, with D maybe TRBD1 (6 bases). This CDR3 has 13 residues. The germline CDR1 and CDR2 sequences are MNHEY and SVGAGI. The ends were cut back, 6 bases at V and 8 bases at J, with 16 bases in the middle. CDR3 amino acids: CASSWDTGRGYTF. DNA of the CDR3: TGTGCCAGCAGCTGGGACACCGGGAGGGGCTACACCTTC.

The genes are TRBV12-3 or TRBV12-4 and TRBJ1-2; 7 bases are a match to TRBD1. V trimming: 8 bases; J trimming: 4 bases; junction bases outside the gene matches: 7. The CDR3 runs 13 residues. The CDR3 DNA is TGTGCCAGCTCCACAGGGGTTGGCTATGGCTACACCTTC. Its protein is CASSTGVGYGYTF.

The table lists this clone with a few counts. The rearrangement uses TRBV6-2 or TRBV6-3 and TRBJ2-2; 7 positions agree with TRBD1. Germline loops: CDR1 MNHEY, CDR2 SVGEGT. The CDR3 runs to 17 residues. The V segment lost 3 bases and the J segment 4 bases; nucleotides outside the gene matches: 11. The CDR3 DNA follows: TGTGCCAGCAGTTATTCCACAGGGGCGTCTGGCACCGGGGAGCTGTTTTTT. Encoded protein: CASSYSTGASGTGELFF.

This chain joins TRBV5-1 and TRBJ1-5; no firm D call. In germline, CDR1 is SGHRS, CDR2 YFSETQ. The CDR3 is 14 residues long. V lost 0 bases to trimming and J lost 3 bases, with 7 bases between them. In nucleotides, the CDR3 is TGCGCCAGCAGCTTGGAGAGCTTCAATCAGCCCCAGCATTTT. It specifies CASSLESFNQPQHF.

The chain couples TRBV6-2 or TRBV6-3 to TRBJ2-7, with TRBD2 matching over 10 bases. The V and J ends lost 6 bases and 3 bases, in that order; junction bases with no gene match: 11. Looked up from germline, CDR1 is MNHEY and CDR2 is SVGEGT. The CDR3 has 16 amino acids. CDR3 DNA sequence: TGTGCCAGCAGCTCAATTCTATCTAGCGGGAGCTACGAGCAGTACTTC. It codes for CASSSILSSGSYEQYF.